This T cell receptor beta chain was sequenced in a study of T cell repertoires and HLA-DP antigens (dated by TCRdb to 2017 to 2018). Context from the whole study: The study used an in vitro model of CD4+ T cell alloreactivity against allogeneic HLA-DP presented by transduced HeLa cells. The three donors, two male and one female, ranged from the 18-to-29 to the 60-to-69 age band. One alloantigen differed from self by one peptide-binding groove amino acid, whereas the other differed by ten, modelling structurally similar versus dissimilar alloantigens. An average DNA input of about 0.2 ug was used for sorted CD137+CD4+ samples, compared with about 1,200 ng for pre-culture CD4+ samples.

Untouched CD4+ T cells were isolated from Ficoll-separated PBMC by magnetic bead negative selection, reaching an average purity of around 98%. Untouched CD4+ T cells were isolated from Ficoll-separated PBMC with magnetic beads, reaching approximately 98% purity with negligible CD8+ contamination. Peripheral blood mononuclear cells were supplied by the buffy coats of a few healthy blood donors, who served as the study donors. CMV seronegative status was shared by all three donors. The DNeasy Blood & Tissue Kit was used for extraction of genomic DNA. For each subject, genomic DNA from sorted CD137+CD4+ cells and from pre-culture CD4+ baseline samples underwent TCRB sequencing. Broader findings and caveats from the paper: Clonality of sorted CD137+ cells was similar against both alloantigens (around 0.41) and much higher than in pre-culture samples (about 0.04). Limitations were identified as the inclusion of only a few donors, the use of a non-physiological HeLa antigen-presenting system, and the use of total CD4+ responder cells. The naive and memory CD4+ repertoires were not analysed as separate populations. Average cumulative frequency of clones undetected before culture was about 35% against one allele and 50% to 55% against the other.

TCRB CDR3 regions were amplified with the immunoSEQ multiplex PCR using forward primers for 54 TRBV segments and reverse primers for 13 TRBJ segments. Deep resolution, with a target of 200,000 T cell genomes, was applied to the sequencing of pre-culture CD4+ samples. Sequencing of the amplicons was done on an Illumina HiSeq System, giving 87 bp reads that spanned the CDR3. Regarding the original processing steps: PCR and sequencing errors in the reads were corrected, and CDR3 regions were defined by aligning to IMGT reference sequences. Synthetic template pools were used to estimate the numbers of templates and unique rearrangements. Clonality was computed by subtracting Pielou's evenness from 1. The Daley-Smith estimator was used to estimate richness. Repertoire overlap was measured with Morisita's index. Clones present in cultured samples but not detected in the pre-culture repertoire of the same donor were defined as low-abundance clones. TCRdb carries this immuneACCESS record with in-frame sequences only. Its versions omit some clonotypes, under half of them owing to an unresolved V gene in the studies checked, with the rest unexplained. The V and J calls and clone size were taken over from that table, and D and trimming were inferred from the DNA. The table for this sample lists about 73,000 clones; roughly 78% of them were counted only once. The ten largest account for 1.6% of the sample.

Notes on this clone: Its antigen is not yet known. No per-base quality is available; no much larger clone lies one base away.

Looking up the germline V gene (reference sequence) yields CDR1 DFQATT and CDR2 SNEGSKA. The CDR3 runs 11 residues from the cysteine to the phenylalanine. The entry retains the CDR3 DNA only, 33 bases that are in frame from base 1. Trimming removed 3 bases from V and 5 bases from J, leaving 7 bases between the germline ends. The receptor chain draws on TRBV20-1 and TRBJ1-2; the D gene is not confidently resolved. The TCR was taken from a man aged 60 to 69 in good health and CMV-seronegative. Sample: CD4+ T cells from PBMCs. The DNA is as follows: TGCAGTGCTAGCTTGGGTTATGGCTACACCTTC. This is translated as CSASLGYGYTF.